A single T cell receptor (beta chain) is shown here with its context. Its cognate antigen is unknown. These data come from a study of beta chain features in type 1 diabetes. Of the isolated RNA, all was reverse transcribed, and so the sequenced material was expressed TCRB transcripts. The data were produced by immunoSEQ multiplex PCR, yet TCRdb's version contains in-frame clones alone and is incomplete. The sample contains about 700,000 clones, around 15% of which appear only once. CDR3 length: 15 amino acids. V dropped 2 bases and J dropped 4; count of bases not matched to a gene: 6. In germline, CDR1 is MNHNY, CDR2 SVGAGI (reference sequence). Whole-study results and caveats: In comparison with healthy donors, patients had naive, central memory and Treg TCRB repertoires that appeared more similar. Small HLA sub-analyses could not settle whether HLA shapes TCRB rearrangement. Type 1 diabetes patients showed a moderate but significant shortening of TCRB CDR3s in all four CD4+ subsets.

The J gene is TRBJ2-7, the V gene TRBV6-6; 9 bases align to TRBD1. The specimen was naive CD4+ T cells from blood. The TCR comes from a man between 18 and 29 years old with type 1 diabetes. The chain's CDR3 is CASSYTGQGKYEQYF. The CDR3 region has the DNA TGTGCCAGCAGTTACACAGGACAGGGGAAGTACGAGCAGTACTTC.